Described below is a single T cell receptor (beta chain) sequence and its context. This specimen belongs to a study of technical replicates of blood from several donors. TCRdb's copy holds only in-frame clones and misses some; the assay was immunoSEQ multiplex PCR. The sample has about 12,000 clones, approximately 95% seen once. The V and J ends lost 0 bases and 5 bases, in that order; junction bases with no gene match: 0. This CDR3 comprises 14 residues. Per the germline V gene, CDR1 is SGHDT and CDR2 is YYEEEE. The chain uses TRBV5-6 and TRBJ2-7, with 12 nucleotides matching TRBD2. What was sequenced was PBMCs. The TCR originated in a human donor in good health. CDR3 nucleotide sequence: TGTGCCAGCAGCTTGGGACTAGCGGGAGACGAGCAGTACTTC. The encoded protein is CASSLGLAGDEQYF.